This T cell receptor (beta chain) was found in a study of molecular identifiers for immune sequencing clone quantification. Methods described previously were used for bulk TCR libraries, and listed TCR primers were applied. TCRdb reprocessed the PCR reads via MiXCR and lists one record per CDR3 protein. Of 600,000 to 650,000 distinct CDR3 sequences in the sample, 15% to 20% were seen once. In this sample, this clonotype turned up many times. Its cognate antigen is unknown. It was from 20,000 to 1,000,000 sorted cells, with 10%, 30% or 50% RNA, that naive CD8 libraries came. General study points: Clones with over 20 RNA copies captured over 98% of effector molecules but under 1% of naive ones.

Sequenced input: naive CD8+ T cells from blood, with Jurkat cell RNA spiked in. The subset denotes: FACS-sorted CD8+CD4-CCR7+CD45RA+ naive T cells. The TCR comes from a human donor in good health. Some libraries in this study had Jurkat cell RNA spiked in.

CDR3 amino acids: CASSPPTGGEETQYF. CDR3 nucleotide sequence: TGCGCCAGCAGCCCGCCGACGGGGGGGGAAGAGACCCAGTACTTC. This chain links TRBV4-1 with TRBJ2-5; 8 bases agree with TRBD2. The CDR3 covers 15 residues. V shed 4 bases, J shed 3 bases, and the junction held 7 bases outside the gene matches. Germline CDR1 is MGHRA and CDR2 is YSYEKL.